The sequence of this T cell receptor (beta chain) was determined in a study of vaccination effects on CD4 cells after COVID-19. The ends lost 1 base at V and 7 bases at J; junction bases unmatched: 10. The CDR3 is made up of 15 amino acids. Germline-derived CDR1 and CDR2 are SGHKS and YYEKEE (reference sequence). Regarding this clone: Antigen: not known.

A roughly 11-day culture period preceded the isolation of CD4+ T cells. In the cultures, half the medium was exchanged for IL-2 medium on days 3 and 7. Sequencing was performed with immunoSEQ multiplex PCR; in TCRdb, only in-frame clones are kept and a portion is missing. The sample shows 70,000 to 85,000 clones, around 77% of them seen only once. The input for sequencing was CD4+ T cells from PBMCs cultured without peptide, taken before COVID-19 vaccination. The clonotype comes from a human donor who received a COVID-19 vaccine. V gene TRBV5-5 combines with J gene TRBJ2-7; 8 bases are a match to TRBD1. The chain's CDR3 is CASSLFIIGTGEQYV. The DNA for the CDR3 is TGTGCCAGCAGCTTGTTTATTATCGGGACAGGAGAGCAGTACGTC.